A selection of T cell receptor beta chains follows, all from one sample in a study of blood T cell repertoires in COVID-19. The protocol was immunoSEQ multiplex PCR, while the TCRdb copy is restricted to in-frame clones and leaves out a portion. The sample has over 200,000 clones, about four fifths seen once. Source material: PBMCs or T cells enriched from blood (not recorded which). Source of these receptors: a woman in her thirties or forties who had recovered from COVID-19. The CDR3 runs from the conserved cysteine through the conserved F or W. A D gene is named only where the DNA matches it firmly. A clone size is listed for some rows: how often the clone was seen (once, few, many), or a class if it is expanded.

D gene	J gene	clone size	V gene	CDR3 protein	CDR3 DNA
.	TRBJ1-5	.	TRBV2	CASRTGIQPQHF	TGTGCCAGCAGAACAGGGATTCAGCCCCAGCATTTT
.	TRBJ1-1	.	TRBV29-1	CSAVGGFAEAFF	TGCAGCGCCGTAGGAGGGTTCGCTGAAGCTTTCTTT
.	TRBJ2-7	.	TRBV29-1	CSVEVEGGPDEQYF	TGCAGCGTTGAAGTTGAAGGGGGACCCGACGAGCAGTACTTC
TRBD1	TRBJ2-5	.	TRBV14	CASSQGTGRSETQYF	TGTGCCAGCAGCCAAGGGACAGGGAGGTCAGAGACCCAGTACTTC
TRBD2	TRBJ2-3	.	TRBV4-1	CASSQGGRAAGDTQYF	TGCGCCAGCAGCCAGGGCGGGAGGGCTGCCGGAGATACGCAGTATTTT
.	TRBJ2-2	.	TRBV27	CASREDSTGELFF	TGTGCCAGCAGGGAGGATTCCACCGGGGAGCTGTTTTTT
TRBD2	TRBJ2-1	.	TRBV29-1	CSVGLAGNEQFF	TGCAGCGTTGGACTAGCGGGGAATGAGCAGTTCTTC
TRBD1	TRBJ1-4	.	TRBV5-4	CASSFDQGAANEKLFF	TGTGCCAGCAGCTTCGATCAGGGGGCAGCTAATGAAAAACTGTTTTTT
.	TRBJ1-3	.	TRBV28	CASSPPHSISGNTIYF	TGTGCCAGCAGTCCTCCCCACTCGATCTCTGGAAACACCATATATTTT
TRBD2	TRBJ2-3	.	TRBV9	CASSVNGRYTDTQYF	TGTGCCAGCAGCGTAAACGGGAGGTACACAGATACGCAGTATTTT
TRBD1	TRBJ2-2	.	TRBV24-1	CATSGSGTGRSEWELFF	TGTGCCACCAGTGGATCCGGGACAGGTCGCTCAGAGTGGGAGCTGTTTTTT
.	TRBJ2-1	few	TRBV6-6	CASSQWSEEQFF	TGTGCCAGCAGCCAATGGTCGGAGGAGCAGTTCTTC
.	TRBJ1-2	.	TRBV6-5	CASSYRSSSGYTF	TGTGCCAGCAGTTACAGGAGCTCAAGTGGCTACACCTTC
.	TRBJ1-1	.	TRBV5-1	CASSWGQTTSNTEAFF	TGCGCCAGCAGCTGGGGCCAGACAACCTCGAACACTGAAGCTTTCTTT
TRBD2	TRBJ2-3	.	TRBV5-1	CASSPRTSGRAGTDTQYF	TGCGCCAGCAGCCCACGGACTAGCGGGAGGGCCGGCACAGATACGCAGTATTTT
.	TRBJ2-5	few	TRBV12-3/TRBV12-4	CASSLRETQYF	TGTGCCAGCAGTTTGCGGGAGACCCAGTACTTC
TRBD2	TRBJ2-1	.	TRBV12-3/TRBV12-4	CASRLAGGNEQFF	TGTGCCAGTCGACTAGCGGGAGGGAATGAGCAGTTCTTC
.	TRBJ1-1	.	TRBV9	CASSVASGESEAFF	TGTGCCAGCAGCGTAGCTTCGGGGGAGAGTGAAGCTTTCTTT